This T cell receptor (beta chain) was sequenced during a study of response to subunit inactivated influenza vaccine. The study, taken as a whole, reports: The authors suggested that every seasonal influenza vaccination recruits few new T cells.

TCRdb used MiXCR to reprocess the RT-PCR reads, holding one entry per CDR3 protein. The sample has approximately 530,000 distinct CDR3 sequences; 10% to 15% are singletons. In this sample, this clonotype turned up many times. Antigen specificity is unknown. CDR1 and CDR2 (germline): SQVTM, ANQGSEA. Trimming pared 4 bases from V and 1 base from J, leaving 5 bases between. CDR3 length equals 13 residues. The sample was PBMCs from blood, taken around seven weeks after vaccination. This sequence joins TRBV29-1 and TRBJ2-6; D remains ambiguous. The clonotype comes from a man aged 50-60 years who received an inactivated influenza vaccine. The chain's CDR3 is CSVVLSGANVLTF. In DNA form, the CDR3 reads TGCAGCGTTGTTCTATCTGGGGCCAACGTCCTGACTTTC. Looking up the rest from reference TRBV29-1 and TRBJ2-6 gives the full variable domain: SAVISQKPSRDICQRGTSLTIQCQVDSQVTMMFWYRQQPGQSLTLIATANQGSEATYESGFVIDKFPISRPNLTFSTLTVSNMSPEDSSIYLCSVVLSGANVLTFGAGSRLTVL.